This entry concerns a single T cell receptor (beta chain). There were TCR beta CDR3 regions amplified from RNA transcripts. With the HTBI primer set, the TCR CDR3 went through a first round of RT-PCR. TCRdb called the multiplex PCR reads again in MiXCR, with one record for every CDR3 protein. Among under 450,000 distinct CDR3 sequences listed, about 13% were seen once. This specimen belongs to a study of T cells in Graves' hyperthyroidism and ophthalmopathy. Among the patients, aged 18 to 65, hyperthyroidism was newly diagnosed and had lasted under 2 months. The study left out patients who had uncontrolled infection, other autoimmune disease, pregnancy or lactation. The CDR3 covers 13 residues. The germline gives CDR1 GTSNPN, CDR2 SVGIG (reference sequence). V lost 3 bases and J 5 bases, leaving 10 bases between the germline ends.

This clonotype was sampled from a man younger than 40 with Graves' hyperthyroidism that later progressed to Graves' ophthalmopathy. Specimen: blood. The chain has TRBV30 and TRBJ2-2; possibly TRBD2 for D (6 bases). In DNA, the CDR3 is TGTGCCTGGAGGGGGGGTTGGACCGGGGAGCTGTTTTTT. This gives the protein CAWRGGWTGELFF.